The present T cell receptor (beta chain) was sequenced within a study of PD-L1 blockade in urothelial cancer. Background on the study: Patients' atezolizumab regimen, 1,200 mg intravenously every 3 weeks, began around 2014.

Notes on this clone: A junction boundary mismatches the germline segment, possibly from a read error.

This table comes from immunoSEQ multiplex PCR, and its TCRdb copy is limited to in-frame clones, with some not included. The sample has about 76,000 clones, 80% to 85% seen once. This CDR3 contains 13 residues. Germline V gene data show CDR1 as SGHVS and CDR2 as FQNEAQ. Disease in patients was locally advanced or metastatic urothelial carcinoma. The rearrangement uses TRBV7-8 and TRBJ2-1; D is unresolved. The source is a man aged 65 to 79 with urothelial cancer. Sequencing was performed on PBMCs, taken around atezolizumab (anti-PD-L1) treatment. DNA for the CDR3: TGTGCCAGTGAGCTTCCCTCTCTCTCACGCCGGGTCTTC. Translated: CASELPSLSRRVF.